This passage covers 3 T cell receptor beta chains from one sample sequenced in a study of shared clonotypes between healthy human individuals. Repertoires were generated with immunoSEQ multiplex PCR, while TCRdb's copy carries only in-frame clones and drops some. The sample includes 2 million to 2.5 million clones, roughly 92% of them seen just once. The sample taken for sequencing was naive CD4+ T cells from PBMCs. Documented subset: CD45RA+ positively selected. The receptors here all came from a man aged 18 to 29 in good health. Some clones in this sample may be carry-over from other donors' samples.

V gene TRBV9 combines with J gene TRBJ1-5, with D unclear. This CDR3 region has 13 residues. V lost 5 bases to trimming and J lost 3 bases, with 9 bases between them. Germline loops: CDR1 SGDLS, CDR2 YYNGEE. CDR3 loop: CASSMGINQPQHF. The CDR3 DNA sequence: TGTGCCAGCAGTATGGGGATCAATCAGCCCCAGCATTTT.

This chain connects TRBV29-1 to TRBJ2-5, with 7 bases lining up with TRBD1. In germline, CDR1 is SQVTM, CDR2 ANQGSEA. The CDR3 is 13 residues long. The junction had 10 bases not matched to a gene; V was cut back by 7 bases and J by 5 bases. CDR3 nucleotide sequence: TGCAGCGCCCGGGACAGCCCTCTGGAGACCCAGTACTTC. Its translation: CSARDSPLETQYF.

This chain joins TRBV5-1 and TRBJ1-4; D may be TRBD1 (5 bases). The CDR3 loop spans 14 amino acids. Germline V lookup: CDR1 SGHRS, CDR2 YFSETQ. V gave up 5 bases and J gave up 6 bases, with 14 bases separating them. CDR3 DNA sequence: TGCGCCAGCAGTCGCGGGACCAGCGATGAAAAACTGTTTTTT. Encoded protein: CASSRGTSDEKLFF.